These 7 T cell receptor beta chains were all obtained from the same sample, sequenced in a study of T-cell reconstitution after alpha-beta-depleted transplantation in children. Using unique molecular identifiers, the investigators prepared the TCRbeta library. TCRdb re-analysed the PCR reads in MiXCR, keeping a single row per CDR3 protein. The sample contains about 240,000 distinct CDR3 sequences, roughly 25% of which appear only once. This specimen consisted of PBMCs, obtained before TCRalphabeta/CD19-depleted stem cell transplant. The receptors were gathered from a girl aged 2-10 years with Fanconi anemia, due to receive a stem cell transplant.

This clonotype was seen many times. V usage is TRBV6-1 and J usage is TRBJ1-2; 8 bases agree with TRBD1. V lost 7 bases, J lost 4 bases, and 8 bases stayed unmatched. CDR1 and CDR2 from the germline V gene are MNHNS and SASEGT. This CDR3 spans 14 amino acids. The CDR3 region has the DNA TGTGCCAGCATCCCGCGAGGACAGGGCTATGGCTACACCTTC. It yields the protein CASIPRGQGYGYTF.

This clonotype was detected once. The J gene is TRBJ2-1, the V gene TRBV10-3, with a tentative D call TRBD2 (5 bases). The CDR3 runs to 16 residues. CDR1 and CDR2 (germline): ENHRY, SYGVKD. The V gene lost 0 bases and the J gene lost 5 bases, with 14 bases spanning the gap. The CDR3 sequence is CAISESAVAPNNEQFF. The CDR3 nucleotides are TGTGCCATCAGTGAGTCGGCGGTAGCGCCCAACAATGAGCAGTTCTTC.

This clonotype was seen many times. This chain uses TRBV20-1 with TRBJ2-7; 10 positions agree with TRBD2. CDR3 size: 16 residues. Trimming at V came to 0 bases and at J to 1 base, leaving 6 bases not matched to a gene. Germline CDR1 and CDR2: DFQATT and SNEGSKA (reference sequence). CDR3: CSARDPSGGHSYEQYF. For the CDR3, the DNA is TGCAGTGCTAGAGATCCTAGCGGGGGACATTCCTACGAGCAGTACTTC.

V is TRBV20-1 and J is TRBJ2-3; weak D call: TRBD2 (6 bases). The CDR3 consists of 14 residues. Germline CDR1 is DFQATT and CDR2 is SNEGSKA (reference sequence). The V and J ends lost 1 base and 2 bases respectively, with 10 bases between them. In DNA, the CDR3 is TGCAGTGCTAGAGTAGGCGGGAACACAGATACGCAGTATTTT. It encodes CSARVGGNTDTQYF.

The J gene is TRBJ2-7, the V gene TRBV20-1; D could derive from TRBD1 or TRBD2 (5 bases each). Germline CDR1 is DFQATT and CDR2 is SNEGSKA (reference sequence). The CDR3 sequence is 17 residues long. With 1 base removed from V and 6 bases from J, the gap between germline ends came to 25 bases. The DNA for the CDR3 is TGCAGTGCTAGAGCCCCCGGGACGCCCGAGACTCGAGGCGAGCAGTACTTC. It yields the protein CSARAPGTPETRGEQYF.

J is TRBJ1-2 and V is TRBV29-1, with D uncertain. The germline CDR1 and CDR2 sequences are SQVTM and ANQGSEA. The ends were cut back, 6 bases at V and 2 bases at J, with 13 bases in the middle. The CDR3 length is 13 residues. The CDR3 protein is CSVDAPGNYGYTF. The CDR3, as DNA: TGCAGCGTCGATGCGCCCGGGAACTATGGCTACACCTTC. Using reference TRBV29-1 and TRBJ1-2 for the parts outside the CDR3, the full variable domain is SAVISQKPSRDICQRGTSLTIQCQVDSQVTMMFWYRQQPGQSLTLIATANQGSEATYESGFVIDKFPISRPNLTFSTLTVSNMSPEDSSIYLCSVDAPGNYGYTFGSGTRLTVV.

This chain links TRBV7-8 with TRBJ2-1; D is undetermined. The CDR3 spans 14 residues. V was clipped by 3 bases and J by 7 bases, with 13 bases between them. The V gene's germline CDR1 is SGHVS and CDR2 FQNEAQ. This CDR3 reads CASSFKRGNNEQFF. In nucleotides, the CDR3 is TGTGCCAGCAGCTTCAAACGTGGTAATAATGAGCAGTTCTTC.